These T cell receptor beta chains were read from a single sample in a study of blood T cells in healthy people across ages. TCRdb used MiXCR to reprocess the 5' RACE reads, holding one entry per CDR3 protein. The table has hundreds of thousands of distinct CDR3 sequences, under 70% seen once; the top ten hold 30% to 45%. Sequencing was done on a sample of blood. These receptors came from a man aged 55 to 70 in good health. The CDR3 runs from the conserved cysteine through the conserved F or W. D genes are given only for firm matches. Rows may omit the clone size; those that give it use once, few, many or a size class.

few	.	TRBJ2-1	TRBV5-8	CASSRTNDNEQFF	TGTGCCAGCAGCCGGACAAACGACAATGAGCAGTTCTTC
.	TRBD1	TRBJ2-1	TRBV9	CASSVEQGNSYEQFF	TGTGCCAGCAGCGTAGAACAGGGGAATAGCTATGAGCAGTTCTTC
few	TRBD2	TRBJ2-7	TRBV18	CASSPPGLAASYEQYF	TGTGCCAGCTCACCGCCAGGACTAGCGGCCTCCTACGAGCAGTACTTC
.	TRBD1	TRBJ1-5	TRBV6-5	CASRKTGGGQPQHF	TGTGCCAGCAGGAAGACAGGGGGCGGTCAGCCCCAGCATTTT
.	.	TRBJ2-1	TRBV28	CASSPYGTSYNEQFF	TGTGCCAGCAGTCCCTATGGGACTTCCTACAATGAGCAGTTCTTC
.	.	TRBJ2-5	TRBV6-5	CASSYSSGKTQYF	TGTGCCAGCAGTTACTCGAGTGGGAAGACCCAGTACTTC
few	.	TRBJ2-5	TRBV18	CASSPPGQTQETQYF	TGTGCCAGCTCACCACCTGGTCAGACCCAAGAGACCCAGTACTTC
.	.	TRBJ2-5	TRBV3-1	CASSQTGAPGETQYF	TGTGCCAGCAGCCAAACGGGGGCACCGGGGGAGACCCAGTACTTC
.	.	TRBJ2-7	TRBV12-3/TRBV12-4	CASSSGLGGLDEQYF	TGTGCCAGCAGTTCAGGCTTGGGGGGGCTGGACGAGCAGTACTTC
.	TRBD2	TRBJ2-1	TRBV4-2	CASSQGTSGGAYEQFF	TGTGCCAGCAGCCAGGGGACTAGCGGGGGGGCCTATGAGCAGTTCTTC
.	.	TRBJ2-6	TRBV21-1	CASSKAGRFSGANVLTF	TGTGCCAGCAGCAAAGCGGGACGTTTCTCTGGGGCCAACGTCCTGACTTTC
few	TRBD2	TRBJ2-1	TRBV5-1	CASSSYSGGAYNEQFF	TGCGCCAGCAGCTCCTACAGCGGGGGGGCCTACAATGAGCAGTTCTTC
.	.	TRBJ1-6	TRBV4-1	CASSQERLFESPLHF	TGCGCCAGCAGCCAAGAGCGTCTGTTTGAATCACCCCTCCACTTT
few	TRBD1	TRBJ1-2	TRBV3-1	CASSPGDRDYGYTF	TGTGCCAGCAGCCCCGGGGACAGGGATTATGGCTACACCTTC
.	TRBD1	TRBJ2-3	TRBV29-1	CSVITGGLGTQYF	TGCAGCGTTATTACAGGGGGCTTAGGTACGCAGTATTTT
few	.	TRBJ2-5	TRBV7-2	CASSSRQRGETQYF	TGTGCCAGCAGCTCAAGGCAGCGAGGGGAGACCCAGTACTTC
.	TRBD2	TRBJ2-3	TRBV5-4	CASSSGLAGTTDTQYF	TGTGCCAGCAGCTCGGGACTAGCGGGGACCACAGATACGCAGTATTTT
.	.	TRBJ2-7	TRBV7-6	CASSLLGGASYEQYF	TGTGCCAGCAGCTTATTAGGCGGCGCCTCCTACGAGCAGTACTTC
.	.	TRBJ1-1	TRBV9	CASSRTGKNTEAFF	TGTGCCAGCAGCCGGACGGGAAAGAACACTGAAGCTTTCTTT
.	TRBD1	TRBJ1-2	TRBV3-1	CASSLSTGTLHGYTF	TGTGCCAGCAGCCTATCGACAGGGACCCTCCATGGCTACACCTTC
.	.	TRBJ1-5	TRBV10-2	CASSVQGISNQPQHF	TGCGCCAGCAGTGTGCAGGGGATTAGCAATCAGCCCCAGCATTTT
.	TRBD2	TRBJ2-2	TRBV20-1	CSARDWGGDTGELFF	TGCAGTGCTAGAGATTGGGGGGGGGACACCGGGGAGCTGTTTTTT
.	.	TRBJ2-5	TRBV15	CATSIPSTGETQYF	TGTGCCACCAGCATTCCCTCTACGGGAGAGACCCAGTACTTC
.	.	TRBJ2-1	TRBV5-1	CASSSATGTEQFF	TGCGCCAGCAGCTCAGCTACAGGGACTGAGCAGTTCTTC
.	.	TRBJ1-5	TRBV7-6	CASSLGGQGTGEPQHF	TGTGCCAGCAGCTTAGGGGGCCAAGGGACGGGGGAGCCCCAGCATTTT
few	.	TRBJ2-1	TRBV21-1	CASSASTRGASYNEQFF	TGTGCCAGCAGCGCTAGTACGCGGGGGGCCTCCTACAATGAGCAGTTCTTC
few	.	TRBJ1-6	TRBV7-6	CASSPTGAGNSPLHF	TGTGCCAGCAGCCCAACGGGGGCGGGTAATTCACCCCTCCACTTT
many	TRBD2	TRBJ2-5	TRBV20-1	CSARLAAETQYF	TGCAGTGCTAGACTAGCGGCGGAGACCCAGTACTTC
.	TRBD2	TRBJ2-2	TRBV5-8	CASSLFGFGSGPTGELFF	TGTGCCAGCAGCTTGTTCGGGTTTGGTAGCGGGCCCACCGGGGAGCTGTTTTTT
few	.	TRBJ1-2	TRBV6-4	CASSRGDTNYGYTF	TGTGCCAGCAGCCGAGGGGACACCAACTATGGCTACACCTTC
.	TRBD1	TRBJ1-2	TRBV4-2	CASSQGVTGISYGYTF	TGTGCCAGCAGCCAAGGGGTGACAGGGATCAGCTATGGCTACACCTTC
.	TRBD1	TRBJ1-2	TRBV5-5	CASSYQGASPDGYTF	TGTGCCAGCAGCTATCAGGGGGCGTCGCCTGATGGCTACACCTTC
.	.	TRBJ2-7	TRBV18	CASSPVVAATGSYEQYF	TGTGCCAGCTCACCGGTAGTAGCGGCTACTGGCTCCTACGAGCAGTACTTC
.	TRBD1	TRBJ1-1	TRBV5-1	CASSSTTGLGTEAFF	TGCGCCAGCAGCAGCACGACAGGGTTGGGGACTGAAGCTTTCTTT
.	.	TRBJ2-3	TRBV29-1	CSAYRSGGTDTQYF	TGCAGCGCTTACAGGTCAGGGGGCACAGATACGCAGTATTTT
.	TRBD2	TRBJ2-7	TRBV12-3/TRBV12-4	CASRPGTSGSYEQYF	TGTGCCAGCAGGCCCGGGACTAGCGGGAGCTACGAGCAGTACTTC
.	.	TRBJ1-6	TRBV6-5	CASSYSSAGEPGSPLHF	TGTGCCAGCAGTTACTCGAGCGCTGGTGAGCCAGGATCACCCCTCCACTTT
.	.	TRBJ2-5	TRBV20-1	CSASRLVQETQYF	TGCAGTGCGAGTAGACTAGTTCAAGAGACCCAGTACTTC
few	.	TRBJ1-3	TRBV2	CASSPTAGALNTIYF	TGTGCCAGCAGTCCGACCGCCGGGGCTCTGAACACCATATATTTT
.	TRBD1	TRBJ1-2	TRBV27	CASSVGQATRGYTF	TGTGCCAGCAGTGTAGGACAGGCCACCAGGGGCTACACCTTC
.	.	TRBJ2-7	TRBV12-3/TRBV12-4	CASTVGYVQYF	TGTGCCAGCACCGTGGGATACGTGCAGTACTTC
.	.	TRBJ1-1	TRBV12-3/TRBV12-4	CASTNRLAEAFF	TGTGCCAGCACCAACCGGCTGGCTGAAGCTTTCTTT
.	.	TRBJ1-2	TRBV27	CASSLSGGSAVATYGYTF	TGTGCCAGCAGTTTATCGGGAGGTTCAGCGGTGGCCACCTATGGCTACACCTTC
many	TRBD2	TRBJ2-1	TRBV29-1	CSVEAQRGGRGQFF	TGCAGCGTTGAGGCCCAGCGGGGGGGCCGGGGGCAGTTCTTC
.	.	TRBJ2-7	TRBV10-3	CAISSQHGDQPIEQYF	TGTGCCATCAGCTCCCAGCACGGGGACCAACCTATCGAGCAGTACTTC
.	.	TRBJ2-5	TRBV2	CASSTSGLRETQYF	TGTGCCAGCAGTACCAGCGGCCTCAGAGAGACCCAGTACTTC
.	.	TRBJ2-6	TRBV4-1	CASSQDGEGSSGANVLTF	TGCGCCAGCAGCCAAGATGGGGAAGGAAGCTCTGGGGCCAACGTCCTGACTTTC
.	TRBD1	TRBJ2-4	TRBV12-3/TRBV12-4	CASSRGRTGPRLQYF	TGTGCCAGCAGTCGCGGGCGGACAGGACCTCGACTTCAGTACTTC
once	.	TRBJ2-7	TRBV24-1	CATSDPRQVYNEQYF	TGTGCCACCAGTGACCCTCGACAGGTATACAATGAGCAGTACTTC
once	.	TRBJ2-7	TRBV9	CASSVGRASYEQYF	TGTGCCAGCAGCGTAGGGAGGGCTTCCTACGAGCAGTACTTC
.	.	TRBJ2-3	TRBV5-1	CASSFQRNTDTQYF	TGCGCCAGCAGTTTCCAACGGAACACAGATACGCAGTATTTT
.	.	TRBJ2-5	TRBV28	CASSLRPQGTQYF	TGTGCCAGCAGTTTAAGGCCGCAAGGGACCCAGTACTTC
.	.	TRBJ2-1	TRBV29-1	CSVEIGGGAYNEQFF	TGCAGCGTTGAGATTGGAGGGGGGGCCTACAATGAGCAGTTCTTC
.	.	TRBJ1-5	TRBV12-3/TRBV12-4	CASSLGARNQPQHF	TGTGCCAGCAGTTTAGGGGCACGCAATCAGCCCCAGCATTTT